This TCR beta chain was sequenced in a study of blood T cell repertoires in COVID-19. Overall study context: Sites in the United States, Italy and Spain provided acute and convalescent COVID-19 samples. T cells, B-cell-depleted T cells, or PBMCs provided the cDNA or gDNA that served as material.

The CDR3 has 14 residues. V shed 5 bases, J shed 2 bases, and the junction held 2 bases outside the gene matches. CDR1 is SEHNR and CDR2 is FQNEAQ in the germline V gene (reference sequence). Authors' analysis steps: Quantification of nucleated cells was approximated via reference gene primer amplification. Data came from immunoSEQ multiplex PCR; TCRdb stores just in-frame clones and leaves some out. V and J calls and clone size are as listed in that table; D and trimming were resolved from the DNA. The sample consists of some 31,000 clones, about 87% of them appearing once. Sequencing used peripheral blood. This rearrangement joins TRBV7-9 to TRBJ2-3; 9 bases are a match to TRBD2. The clonotype comes from a human donor in a cohort sampled during active COVID-19. The donor label of this sample is uncertain. CDR3 loop: CASSKGLATDTQYF. DNA for the CDR3: TGTGCCAGCAGCAAGGGACTAGCCACAGATACGCAGTATTTT. Filled out from reference TRBV7-9 and TRBJ2-3, the complete variable domain reads DTGVSQNPRHKITKRGQNVTFRCDPISEHNRLYWYRQTLGQGPEFLTYFQNEAQLEKSRLLSDRFSAERPKGSFSTLEIQRTEQGDSAMYLCASSKGLATDTQYFGPGTRLTVL.